The 13 T cell receptor beta chains below were found in one sample sequenced in a study of cytomegalovirus exposure and HLA in healthy donors. The PCR made use of 60 Vbeta and 13 Jbeta primers. Profiled with immunoSEQ multiplex PCR; TCRdb holds only in-frame clones, not every one. The top ten hold almost 7% of the sample, which has 170,000 or so clones, 75% to 85% seen once. Sequences were obtained from PBMCs. The receptors come from a man aged 30-40 years in good health and CMV-seropositive.

A word on this clone: The junction differs from germline at one of its ends, possibly a read error. V and J are TRBV6-1 and TRBJ2-7; the D gene is possibly TRBD1 (6 bases). CDR3 length: 13 amino acids. CDR1 and CDR2 (germline): MNHNS, SASEGT. CDR3 loop: CASSENRASELKF. For the CDR3, the DNA is TGTGCCAGCAGTGAAAACAGGGCGTCCGAGCTCAAGTTC.

This chain connects TRBV7-2 to TRBJ2-5; TRBD1 matches at 9 bases. The J call may be faulty, since TRBJ2-7 better matches the DNA end. The CDR3 runs to 15 residues. CDR1 is SGHTA and CDR2 is FQGNSA in the germline V gene. Here the CDR3 DNA reads TGTGCCAGCAGCTTATCTCTGGGACAGGGCTACGAGCAGTACTTC. This codes for CASSLSLGQGYEQYF.

V usage is TRBV6-1 and J usage is TRBJ2-7; 8 bases fit TRBD1. Germline trimming cut 2 bases from V and 5 bases from J; bases unmatched to any gene: 8. CDR3 length equals 15 residues. In germline, CDR1 is MNHNS, CDR2 SASEGT. The CDR3 reads CASSESFDRGNEQYF. In DNA form, the CDR3 reads TGTGCCAGCAGTGAAAGTTTCGACAGGGGCAACGAGCAGTACTTC.

This clone was detected only a few times. This chain connects TRBV9 to TRBJ2-1, with 7 bases that match TRBD2. CDR1 and CDR2 from the germline V gene are SGDLS and YYNGEE. The CDR3 spans 15 residues. Unmatched junction bases numbered 7, after V lost 4 bases and J lost 3 bases. The CDR3 region has the DNA TGTGCCAGCAGCAAAGAGGGACTATACTACAATGAGCAGTTCTTC. Protein product: CASSKEGLYYNEQFF.

CDR3 loop: CAWSNRDREWSGTSHGQFF. In nucleotides, the CDR3 is TGTGCCTGGAGTAACCGGGACAGGGAATGGAGCGGGACGTCACACGGGCAGTTCTTC. This chain joins TRBV30 and TRBJ2-1; TRBD1 matches 9 bases. V shed 2 bases, J shed 12 bases, and the junction held 26 bases outside the gene matches. This CDR3 spans 19 amino acids. Germline loops: CDR1 GTSNPN, CDR2 SVGIG (reference sequence).

The gene calls are TRBV11-3 and TRBJ2-1, with unresolved D. Trimming removed 4 bases from V and 12 bases from J, with 10 bases in between. Germline CDR1 is SGHNT and CDR2 is YENEEA. The CDR3 is 11 residues long. CDR3 bases: TGTGCCAGCAGCTCCCGTCTCGGGCAGTTCTTC. This translates into CASSSRLGQFF. Filled out from reference TRBV11-3 and TRBJ2-1, the complete variable domain reads EAGVVQSPRYKIIEKKQPVAFWCNPISGHNTLYWYLQNLGQGPELLIRYENEEAVDDSQLPKDRFSAERLKGVDSTLKIQPAELGDSAVYLCASSSRLGQFFGPGTRLTVL.

This clone appeared a few times. This chain joins TRBV18 and TRBJ1-1, with D unclear. The V gene's germline CDR1 is KGHSH and CDR2 LQKENI. The CDR3 length is 13 residues. V lost 8 bases and J 1 base, leaving 11 bases between the germline ends. The DNA for the CDR3 is TGTGCCAGCAACACCGGGGAGAACACTGAAGCTTTCTTT. Its translation is CASNTGENTEAFF.

The chain links TRBV6-1 to TRBJ2-3; TRBD1 agrees at 10 bases. V lost 4 bases to trimming and J lost 3 bases; unmatched junction nucleotides: 7. Germline lookup yields CDR1 MNHNS and CDR2 SASEGT. The CDR3 has 16 amino acids. CDR3 in DNA: TGTGCCAGCAGTGGGTCGCCGGGACAGGGGACAGATACGCAGTATTTT. It translates to CASSGSPGQGTDTQYF.

The J gene is TRBJ1-1, the V gene TRBV6-1; D might be TRBD1 (5 bases). Germline V gene sequence: CDR1 MNHNS, CDR2 SASEGT. The germline V and J ends were trimmed by 8 bases and 3 bases, with 13 bases remaining between them. The CDR3 length is 13 residues. CDR3 loop: CASVGRGYTEAFF. CDR3 in DNA: TGTGCCAGCGTAGGGAGGGGATACACTGAAGCTTTCTTT.

The chain combines TRBV19 with TRBJ1-5; D is perhaps TRBD1 (6 bases). Germline V lookup: CDR1 LNHDA, CDR2 SQIVND (reference sequence). This CDR3 contains 15 residues. The germline V and J ends were trimmed by 6 bases and 5 bases, with 17 bases remaining between them. In DNA, the CDR3 is TGTGCCAGTAGGGGCCAGGGCTCAGGGGATCAGCCCCAGCATTTT. Protein sequence: CASRGQGSGDQPQHF. Drawing the rest from reference TRBV19 and TRBJ1-5, the complete variable domain is DGGITQSPKYLFRKEGQNVTLSCEQNLNHDAMYWYRQDPGQGLRLIYYSQIVNDFQKGDIAEGYSVSREKKESFPLTVTSAQKNPTAFYLCASRGQGSGDQPQHFGDGTRLSIL.

The chain joins TRBV5-1 to TRBJ2-1; TRBD2 agrees at 7 bases. This CDR3 region has 15 residues. The germline V gene encodes CDR1 SGHRS and CDR2 YFSETQ. The junction had 10 bases not matched to a gene; V was cut back by 0 bases and J by 10 bases. The CDR3 region has the DNA TGCGCCAGCAGCTTGGTCCAGGGAGGGACGGGAGAGCAGTTCTTC. This sequence encodes CASSLVQGGTGEQFF.

The genes are TRBV6-5 and TRBJ2-3; 9 positions match TRBD2. Trimming took 10 bases from V and 10 from J; bases not matched to a gene: 15. The CDR3 consists of 14 residues. Germline CDR1 reads MNHEY; CDR2 reads SVGAGI. The CDR3, as DNA: TGTGCCACTCACCCAGCGGGAGGTCTATGGCCGCAGTATTTT. It is translated as CATHPAGGLWPQYF.

This sequence joins TRBV11-2 and TRBJ1-1; D not certain. Germline CDR1 SGHAT, CDR2 FQNNGV. V lost 5 bases, J lost 1 base, and 2 bases lay in between. This CDR3 comprises 11 residues. The CDR3 sequence is CASSQNTEAFF. The CDR3, as DNA: TGTGCCAGCAGCCAGAACACTGAAGCTTTCTTT.